These T cell receptor beta chains were read from a single sample in a study of OX40 agonist ivuxolimab in advanced cancers. Profiling relied on immunoSEQ multiplex PCR, and the TCRdb table lists in-frame clones only, not all of them. The sample includes roughly 30,000 clones, around 90% seen only once; the top ten take approximately 59%. This specimen consisted of CD4+ or CD8+ T cells sorted from blood, obtained in a trial of the OX40 agonist ivuxolimab. Receptors were obtained from an adult with an advanced solid tumor such as melanoma, head and neck, liver or kidney cancer. The CDR3 runs from the conserved cysteine through the conserved F or W. D genes are given only for firm matches. The size of a clone is reported for some rows only, either as once, few or many, or as a class for expanded clones.

d_call: -
v_call: TRBV6-4
clone_size: -
j_call: TRBJ1-6
cdr3_nt: TGTGCCAGCAGTGAAGGGCCAGGTCATTCACCCCTCCACTTT
cdr3_aa: CASSEGPGHSPLHF

d_call: TRBD2
v_call: TRBV7-2
clone_size: -
j_call: TRBJ2-1
cdr3_nt: TGTGCCAGCAGCTTACCCCGGACTAGCGGGGGAACTCTGGGTGAGCAGTTCTTC
cdr3_aa: CASSLPRTSGGTLGEQFF

d_call: -
v_call: TRBV9
clone_size: once
j_call: TRBJ1-6
cdr3_nt: TGTGCCAGCAGCGTAGAGGCGGGAAATTCTTATAATTCACCCCTCCACTTT
cdr3_aa: CASSVEAGNSYNSPLHF

d_call: TRBD2
v_call: TRBV27
clone_size: -
j_call: TRBJ2-7
cdr3_nt: TGTGCCAGCAGTTTTAGCGGGGGGCCCCAAACCTACGAGCAGTACTTC
cdr3_aa: CASSFSGGPQTYEQYF

d_call: -
v_call: TRBV19
clone_size: once
j_call: TRBJ2-1
cdr3_nt: TGTGCCATCCAACCCGGGGGCGACTACAATGAGCAGTTCTTC
cdr3_aa: CAIQPGGDYNEQFF

d_call: TRBD2
v_call: TRBV28
clone_size: once
j_call: TRBJ2-3
cdr3_nt: TGTGCCAGCAGTTTCTTAGTGGGACTAGCGGCCGATACGCAGTATTTT
cdr3_aa: CASSFLVGLAADTQYF

d_call: TRBD1
v_call: TRBV7-9
clone_size: -
j_call: TRBJ1-1
cdr3_nt: TGTGCCAGCAGCTTAACCGGGACAGGGGACACTGAAGCTTTCTTT
cdr3_aa: CASSLTGTGDTEAFF

d_call: TRBD2
v_call: TRBV27
clone_size: once
j_call: TRBJ2-3
cdr3_nt: TGTGCCAGCGCCACAAGCTGGCGGGGGGCCCTCACAGATACGCAGTATTTT
cdr3_aa: CASATSWRGALTDTQYF

d_call: TRBD1
v_call: TRBV25-1
clone_size: few
j_call: TRBJ1-1
cdr3_nt: TGTGCCAGCAGTACGTCCGGGACAGGGGACACTGAAGCTTTCTTT
cdr3_aa: CASSTSGTGDTEAFF

d_call: -
v_call: TRBV7-2
clone_size: -
j_call: TRBJ2-7
cdr3_nt: TGTGCCAGCAGCTTAGTACAGGGATCCTACGAGCAGTACTTC
cdr3_aa: CASSLVQGSYEQYF

d_call: TRBD1
v_call: TRBV29-1
clone_size: -
j_call: TRBJ2-7
cdr3_nt: TGCAGCGTTGGCCAGGGGGCGAACTACGAGCAGTACTTC
cdr3_aa: CSVGQGANYEQYF

d_call: TRBD1
v_call: TRBV28
clone_size: few
j_call: TRBJ1-5
cdr3_nt: TGTGCCAGCAGCGAATCGGACAGGGCTCGTCAGCCCCAGCATTTT
cdr3_aa: CASSESDRARQPQHF

d_call: -
v_call: TRBV19
clone_size: -
j_call: TRBJ1-6
cdr3_nt: TGTGCCAGTAGTATAGAAGGTCTCGGGTCCTATAATTCACCCCTCCACTTT
cdr3_aa: CASSIEGLGSYNSPLHF

d_call: -
v_call: TRBV27
clone_size: -
j_call: TRBJ1-2
cdr3_nt: TGTGCCAGCAGTTTCGGAGGGGACTATGGCTACACCTTC
cdr3_aa: CASSFGGDYGYTF

d_call: -
v_call: TRBV7-6
clone_size: -
j_call: TRBJ2-2
cdr3_nt: TGTGCCAGCAGCTTAATTGTCGGGGAGCTGTTTTTT
cdr3_aa: CASSLIVGELFF

d_call: -
v_call: TRBV2
clone_size: -
j_call: TRBJ1-5
cdr3_nt: TGTGCCAGCAGTGCGAACAGCAATCAGCCCCAGCATTTT
cdr3_aa: CASSANSNQPQHF

d_call: TRBD1
v_call: TRBV9
clone_size: -
j_call: TRBJ2-7
cdr3_nt: TGTGCCAGCAGCGTAGGGGGCGGGACAGGGAACGAGCAGTACTTC
cdr3_aa: CASSVGGGTGNEQYF

d_call: -
v_call: TRBV6-5
clone_size: -
j_call: TRBJ1-1
cdr3_nt: TGTGCCAGCAGTTACTCGAGAAACACTGAAGCTTTCTTT
cdr3_aa: CASSYSRNTEAFF

d_call: TRBD2
v_call: TRBV7-9
clone_size: many
j_call: TRBJ2-5
cdr3_nt: TGTGCCAGCAGCCCGGTGACTAGCGACGGGGAGACCCAGTACTTC
cdr3_aa: CASSPVTSDGETQYF

d_call: TRBD2
v_call: TRBV19
clone_size: -
j_call: TRBJ2-7
cdr3_nt: TGTGCCAGTACCATACGGGGGGAACGGGGTTCGGAGCAGTACTTC
cdr3_aa: CASTIRGERGSEQYF

d_call: -
v_call: TRBV9
clone_size: -
j_call: TRBJ2-7
cdr3_nt: TGTGCCAGCAGCGAGGGACTTGACTCCTACGAGCAGTACTTC
cdr3_aa: CASSEGLDSYEQYF

d_call: -
v_call: TRBV5-4
clone_size: few
j_call: TRBJ2-2
cdr3_nt: TGTGCCAGCCATTACGAGGCCGGGGAGCTGTTTTTT
cdr3_aa: CASHYEAGELFF

d_call: -
v_call: TRBV4-1
clone_size: -
j_call: TRBJ1-3
cdr3_nt: TGCGCCAGCAGCCAAGGATCCGAAAGGGCTGGAAACACCATATATTTT
cdr3_aa: CASSQGSERAGNTIYF

d_call: -
v_call: TRBV6-1
clone_size: -
j_call: TRBJ2-5
cdr3_nt: TGTGCCAGCACTCGACCGGAGACCCAGTACTTC
cdr3_aa: CASTRPETQYF

d_call: -
v_call: TRBV21-1
clone_size: -
j_call: TRBJ2-1
cdr3_nt: TGTGCCAGCAGCAAAGTACAGGGAGAAGGTTCCTACAATGAGCAGTTCTTC
cdr3_aa: CASSKVQGEGSYNEQFF

d_call: -
v_call: TRBV19
clone_size: -
j_call: TRBJ1-6
cdr3_nt: TGTGCCAGTAGGCTCGGGGCTGGTTCACCCCTCCACTTT
cdr3_aa: CASRLGAGSPLHF

d_call: -
v_call: TRBV11-2
clone_size: -
j_call: TRBJ2-7
cdr3_nt: TGTGCCAGCAGCGGCCATAGCGCGCTGTGGCAGGGGGGTACCTACGAGCAGTACTTC
cdr3_aa: CASSGHSALWQGGTYEQYF

d_call: TRBD1
v_call: TRBV7-9
clone_size: -
j_call: TRBJ1-2
cdr3_nt: TGTGCCAGCAGCTTAACAGGGGCGAACTATGGCTACACCTTC
cdr3_aa: CASSLTGANYGYTF

d_call: -
v_call: TRBV6-1
clone_size: -
j_call: TRBJ2-1
cdr3_nt: TGTGCCAGCAGTGAGGGACCTGAGCAGTTCTTC
cdr3_aa: CASSEGPEQFF

d_call: -
v_call: TRBV27
clone_size: few
j_call: TRBJ2-2
cdr3_nt: TGTGCCAGCAGTTTAACCCATTTATTGACCCTCACCGGGGAGCTGTTTTTT
cdr3_aa: CASSLTHLLTLTGELFF

d_call: TRBD2
v_call: TRBV9
clone_size: -
j_call: TRBJ2-1
cdr3_nt: TGTGCCAGCAGCGTAGGAGGTAGCGGGGTGTTGAATGAGCAGTTCTTC
cdr3_aa: CASSVGGSGVLNEQFF

d_call: TRBD2
v_call: TRBV27
clone_size: -
j_call: TRBJ2-3
cdr3_nt: TGTGCCAGCAGTTTAACGAGGACTAGCGGGGGGACAGATACGCAGTATTTT
cdr3_aa: CASSLTRTSGGTDTQYF

d_call: -
v_call: TRBV4-3
clone_size: -
j_call: TRBJ1-4
cdr3_nt: TGCGCCAGCAGCCAAGATATACTGGAAAAACTGTTTTTT
cdr3_aa: CASSQDILEKLFF

d_call: TRBD1
v_call: TRBV6-6
clone_size: -
j_call: TRBJ2-1
cdr3_nt: TGTGCCAGCAACCTGGACAGGGGTTCCTACAATGAGCAGTTCTTC
cdr3_aa: CASNLDRGSYNEQFF

d_call: -
v_call: TRBV18
clone_size: -
j_call: TRBJ1-2
cdr3_nt: TGTGCCAGCGAGGGGGAGAGAAACTATGGCTACACCTTC
cdr3_aa: CASEGERNYGYTF

d_call: -
v_call: TRBV6-1
clone_size: -
j_call: TRBJ2-7
cdr3_nt: TGTGCCAGCAGTTTGCACGAGCAGTACTTC
cdr3_aa: CASSLHEQYF

d_call: -
v_call: TRBV9
clone_size: -
j_call: TRBJ2-6
cdr3_nt: TGTGCCAGCAGCGTAAATCGAGAAAAAGGGAGCTCTGGGGCCAACGTCCTGACTTTC
cdr3_aa: CASSVNREKGSSGANVLTF

d_call: -
v_call: TRBV5-6
clone_size: -
j_call: TRBJ2-7
cdr3_nt: TGTGCCAGCAGCCCCGGTGGCAGGGAATCCATCCTCGGCTACGAGCAGTACTTC
cdr3_aa: CASSPGGRESILGYEQYF

d_call: -
v_call: TRBV19
clone_size: -
j_call: TRBJ2-1
cdr3_nt: TGTGCCAGTAGTCCCGGGGGCGATTACAATGAGCAGTTCTTC
cdr3_aa: CASSPGGDYNEQFF

d_call: -
v_call: TRBV7-9
clone_size: -
j_call: TRBJ1-5
cdr3_nt: TGTGCCAGCAGCTTTGACAGTAGCAATCAGCCCCAGCATTTT
cdr3_aa: CASSFDSSNQPQHF

d_call: TRBD1
v_call: TRBV29-1
clone_size: -
j_call: TRBJ2-1
cdr3_nt: TGCAGCGTTGAAGGGACAGGGGTGGGTATCAATGAGCAGTTCTTC
cdr3_aa: CSVEGTGVGINEQFF

d_call: TRBD1
v_call: TRBV27
clone_size: once
j_call: TRBJ2-3
cdr3_nt: TGTGCCAGCAGTGGGGGACAGGGGGCGCGAAGTAGCACAGATACGCAGTATTTT
cdr3_aa: CASSGGQGARSSTDTQYF

d_call: -
v_call: TRBV6-5
clone_size: -
j_call: TRBJ1-2
cdr3_nt: TGTGCCAGCAGTTACTCCCCGAGGGAACATGGCTACACCTTC
cdr3_aa: CASSYSPREHGYTF

d_call: TRBD2
v_call: TRBV7-3
clone_size: -
j_call: TRBJ2-1
cdr3_nt: TGTGCCAGCAGCGTGAGCGGGGGCCTCTACAATGAGCAGTTCTTC
cdr3_aa: CASSVSGGLYNEQFF

d_call: -
v_call: TRBV7-9
clone_size: -
j_call: TRBJ2-3
cdr3_nt: TGTGCCAGCAGCTCCGGTGGGGCAGATACGCAGTATTTT
cdr3_aa: CASSSGGADTQYF

d_call: TRBD2
v_call: TRBV11-2
clone_size: -
j_call: TRBJ2-1
cdr3_nt: TGTGCCAGCAGCCCTACTAGCGGGGTCTACAATGAGCAGTTCTTC
cdr3_aa: CASSPTSGVYNEQFF

d_call: -
v_call: TRBV13
clone_size: -
j_call: TRBJ1-2
cdr3_nt: TGTGCCAGCAGCCAAGCCGGGATTGGGACCTTC
cdr3_aa: CASSQAGIGTF

d_call: -
v_call: TRBV5-1
clone_size: -
j_call: TRBJ2-7
cdr3_nt: TGCGCCAGCAGCTTGGAAGGGGTTTACGAGCAGTACTTC
cdr3_aa: CASSLEGVYEQYF

d_call: -
v_call: TRBV10-3
clone_size: once
j_call: TRBJ1-1
cdr3_nt: TGTGCCATCAGTGAGTCGATGTTCCGGGAGGAGGTGGACACTGAAGCTTTCTTT
cdr3_aa: CAISESMFREEVDTEAFF

d_call: TRBD2
v_call: TRBV11-1
clone_size: -
j_call: TRBJ2-5
cdr3_nt: TGTGCCAGCAGCTTCGGGGGGGAAACCTTCCAAGAGACCCAGTACTTC
cdr3_aa: CASSFGGETFQETQYF

d_call: TRBD1
v_call: TRBV9
clone_size: -
j_call: TRBJ2-7
cdr3_nt: TGTGCCAGCAGCGCACGAACGACAGGGACGGTGGGCGAGCAGTACTTC
cdr3_aa: CASSARTTGTVGEQYF

d_call: -
v_call: TRBV2
clone_size: -
j_call: TRBJ2-3
cdr3_nt: TGTGCCAGCAGTGAAGTGGGGGCGGGGCCGAACACAGATACGCAGTATTTT
cdr3_aa: CASSEVGAGPNTDTQYF

d_call: TRBD2
v_call: TRBV6-1
clone_size: -
j_call: TRBJ2-5
cdr3_nt: TGTGCCAGCGCCTCCCTTACGGGAGGAACAGAGACCCAGTACTTC
cdr3_aa: CASASLTGGTETQYF

d_call: -
v_call: TRBV27
clone_size: -
j_call: TRBJ1-4
cdr3_nt: TGTGCCAGCAGTTTCTACAGTGACAATGAAAAACTGTTTTTT
cdr3_aa: CASSFYSDNEKLFF

d_call: -
v_call: TRBV18
clone_size: -
j_call: TRBJ1-1
cdr3_nt: TGTGCCAGCTCAGACGCGGACGGTCTTTCCGAAGCTTTCTTT
cdr3_aa: CASSDADGLSEAFF

d_call: -
v_call: TRBV10-2
clone_size: -
j_call: TRBJ2-3
cdr3_nt: TGCGCCAGCAGTGAGTCCCTTTTGGGCGGGACAGATACGCAGTATTTT
cdr3_aa: CASSESLLGGTDTQYF

d_call: -
v_call: TRBV2
clone_size: -
j_call: TRBJ2-5
cdr3_nt: TGTGCCAGCAGTGAAGTGGCAGCCTCACAAGAGACCCAGTACTTC
cdr3_aa: CASSEVAASQETQYF

d_call: -
v_call: TRBV10-3
clone_size: few
j_call: TRBJ2-1
cdr3_nt: TGTGCGTCCCGCCATTTGGACTCCTACAATGAGCAGTTCTTC
cdr3_aa: CASRHLDSYNEQFF

d_call: -
v_call: TRBV6-6
clone_size: -
j_call: TRBJ1-4
cdr3_nt: TGTGCCAGCAGTCCTCCCGGGGGGGGAGGTAGTGAAAAACTGTTTTTT
cdr3_aa: CASSPPGGGGSEKLFF